A single sample gave rise to the 19 T cell receptor beta chains below, sequenced in a study of cytomegalovirus exposure and HLA in healthy donors. Primers included in the PCR were 60 Vbeta and 13 Jbeta primers. Generated by immunoSEQ multiplex PCR, the TCRdb table keeps only in-frame clones and is missing some. Counted here are about 210,000 clones, under 85% occurring once; the ten biggest clones make up about 9.4%. Sequencing used PBMCs. These receptor sequences come from a woman in her fifties or sixties in good health and CMV-seropositive.

The chain joins TRBV19 to TRBJ2-7, with D maybe TRBD1 (6 bases). CDR1 and CDR2 from the germline V gene are LNHDA and SQIVND (reference sequence). The CDR3 spans 14 residues. The germline V and J ends were trimmed by 3 bases and 4 bases, with 13 bases remaining between them. CDR3 in amino acids: CASSIQGSQYEQYF. CDR3 nucleotides: TGTGCCAGTAGTATCCAGGGGAGCCAATACGAGCAGTACTTC.

The V gene is TRBV28, the J gene TRBJ2-3; 8 bases are shared with TRBD2. The CDR3 runs to 15 residues. The germline V gene has CDR1 MDHEN and CDR2 SYDVKM. The V segment lost 8 bases and the J segment 3 bases; nucleotides outside the gene matches: 10. The CDR3 loop reads CASRLAGGGTDTQYF. CDR3 coding DNA: TGTGCCAGCCGACTGGCGGGGGGAGGAACAGATACGCAGTATTTT.

In this sample, this clone turned up many times. The chain carries TRBV9 and TRBJ2-5; the D gene is possibly TRBD1 (6 bases). The germline V gene has CDR1 SGDLS and CDR2 YYNGEE. V gave up 0 bases and J gave up 4 bases, with 10 bases separating them. The CDR3 has 14 residues. This CDR3 is CASSVVGRGETQYF. CDR3 sequence (DNA): TGTGCCAGCAGCGTAGTAGGCAGGGGAGAGACCCAGTACTTC.

This chain connects TRBV6-1 to TRBJ1-5; TRBD1 matches 9 bases. Germline CDR1 MNHNS, CDR2 SASEGT. V was clipped by 6 bases and J by 2 bases; unmatched bases: 5. This CDR3 spans 15 amino acids. The CDR3: CASSLDRGRNQPQHF. DNA of the CDR3: TGTGCCAGCAGCCTGGACAGGGGACGCAATCAGCCCCAGCATTTT.

The rearrangement links TRBV5-1 to TRBJ1-2, with 9 bases lining up with TRBD1. J was trimmed by 7 bases and V by 4 bases; bases with no gene match: 8. CDR3 length: 14 amino acids. CDR1 and CDR2 (germline): SGHRS, YFSETQ. The CDR3 loop is CASSPGTGLSGYTF. The CDR3 DNA reads as TGCGCCAGCAGCCCGGGGACAGGGTTGTCTGGCTACACCTTC. The full variable domain, its missing parts supplied by reference TRBV5-1 and TRBJ1-2, is KAGVTQTPRYLIKTRGQQVTLSCSPISGHRSVSWYQQTPGQGLQFLFEYFSETQRNKGNFPGRFSGRQFSNSRSEMNVSTLELGDSALYLCASSPGTGLSGYTFGSGTRLTVV.

This chain links TRBV9 with TRBJ1-6, with D possibly matching TRBD1 (5 bases). There are 17 residues in the CDR3. The germline gives CDR1 SGDLS, CDR2 YYNGEE. The germline V and J ends were trimmed by 4 bases and 5 bases, with 19 bases remaining between them. The CDR3 reads CASSPGPIFRDNSPLHF. The CDR3 DNA follows: TGTGCCAGCAGCCCCGGGCCGATTTTCAGGGATAATTCACCCCTCCACTTT.

This rearrangement joins TRBV7-2 to TRBJ2-6, with a weak D call TRBD2 (5 bases). Germline-derived CDR1 and CDR2 are SGHTA and FQGNSA. The V end lost 1 base, the J end lost 0 bases, and 10 bases lay between the germline ends. The CDR3 contains 17 residues. CDR3 residues: CASSLVGLNSGANVLTF. The CDR3 region has the DNA TGTGCCAGCAGCTTAGTTGGACTTAACTCTGGGGCCAACGTCCTGACTTTC.

This clone has only a few counts. The gene calls are TRBV6-6 and TRBJ1-5; D uncertain. There are 16 residues in the CDR3. Deletions cut 3 bases from V and 1 base from J, with 13 bases between. Germline values: CDR1 MNHNY, CDR2 SVGAGI (reference sequence). The CDR3 bases are TGTGCCAGCAGTTATAGCCCACTTAGGAGCAATCAGCCCCAGCATTTT. It yields the protein CASSYSPLRSNQPQHF.

This clone was counted a few times. The DNA for the CDR3 is TGTGCCAGTCACACACTGGGCCGGTTGGATCAGCCCCAGCATTTT. This sequence encodes CASHTLGRLDQPQHF. This rearrangement joins TRBV6-6 to TRBJ1-5; unclear D gene. The CDR3 spans 15 residues. Germline CDR1 reads MNHNY; CDR2 reads SVGAGI (reference sequence). Between the trimmed V and J ends, which lost 9 bases and 5 bases, there was a span of 20 bases.

This chain links TRBV21-1 with TRBJ1-6; the table gives TRBD1 as D, unverified against the DNA. TRBV21-1 is assigned pseudogene status. This CDR3 is built from 19 residues. Here the CDR3 DNA reads TGTGCCAGCAGCAAAAGGGGGGGACAGGATCAAAACTATAATTCACCCCTCCACTTT. Translating gives CASSKRGGQDQNYNSPLHF.

The sample holds a few counts of this clone. The chain uses TRBV19 and TRBJ1-1; D is unclear. The CDR3 covers 14 residues. The germline gives CDR1 LNHDA, CDR2 SQIVND (reference sequence). V was pared by 7 bases and J by 6 bases, with 18 bases between. The CDR3 sequence: CASNLHTSSAEAFF. DNA of the CDR3: TGTGCCAGTAACCTCCATACGAGTAGCGCTGAAGCTTTCTTT. Supplemented by reference TRBV19 and TRBJ1-1, the full variable domain reads DGGITQSPKYLFRKEGQNVTLSCEQNLNHDAMYWYRQDPGQGLRLIYYSQIVNDFQKGDIAEGYSVSREKKESFPLTVTSAQKNPTAFYLCASNLHTSSAEAFFGQGTRLTVV.

A single count supports this clone. The rearrangement joins TRBV2 to TRBJ1-2; TRBD1 agrees at 7 bases. The CDR3 has 15 residues. Germline CDR1 and CDR2: SNHLY and FYNNEI. The V and J ends lost 5 bases and 0 bases, in that order; junction bases with no gene match: 6. The CDR3, as DNA: TGTGCCAGCAGTCACCGGGACAGTTCTAACTATGGCTACACCTTC. It translates to CASSHRDSSNYGYTF.

CDR3 sequence reads: CASSYGQGENTEAFF. The CDR3 coding sequence is TGTGCCAGCAGTTACGGACAGGGAGAGAACACTGAAGCTTTCTTT. The chain combines TRBV6-5 with TRBJ1-1; 8 bases are shared with TRBD1. Germline CDR1 and CDR2: MNHEY and SVGAGI. There are 15 residues in the CDR3. With V trimmed by 2 bases and J by 1 base, 3 bases remained unmatched.

The chain employs TRBV6-1 and TRBJ2-5; 8 bases agree with TRBD2. The ends lost 2 bases at V and 5 bases at J; junction bases unmatched: 13. CDR3 length: 17 amino acids. Per the germline V gene, CDR1 is MNHNS and CDR2 is SASEGT. The CDR3 loop reads CASSERALRGVGETQYF. In DNA form, the CDR3 reads TGTGCCAGCAGTGAACGGGCTTTGCGGGGGGTCGGTGAGACCCAGTACTTC.

The rearrangement links TRBV11-2 to TRBJ1-2, with 11 bases aligning to TRBD1. CDR3 length: 13 residues. V gave up 5 bases and J gave up 13 bases; unmatched junction bases: 9. Germline lookup yields CDR1 SGHAT and CDR2 FQNNGV. The CDR3 coding sequence is TGTGCCAGCAGCCCCACCGGGACAGGGGGGTCCACCTTC. Translation gives CASSPTGTGGSTF.

The CDR3 DNA follows: TGCGCCAGCAGTGATGGGGGCATGAACACTGAAGCTTTCTTT. As protein: CASSDGGMNTEAFF. This sequence joins TRBV10-1 and TRBJ1-1; possibly TRBD1 for D (6 bases). The V gene lost 3 bases and the J gene lost 0 bases, with 8 bases spanning the gap. CDR3 length equals 14 residues. Germline-derived CDR1 and CDR2 are WNHNN and SYGVQD (reference sequence).

The chain uses TRBV7-3 and TRBJ1-5; D may be TRBD1 (6 bases). The CDR3 contains 14 residues. Germline loops: CDR1 SGHTA, CDR2 FQGTGA. V was pared by 1 base and J by 6 bases, with 10 bases between. CDR3 residues: CASSLRGQVQPQHF. DNA of the CDR3: TGTGCCAGCAGCTTAAGGGGACAAGTTCAGCCCCAGCATTTT.

The V call is TRBV27, the J call TRBJ1-2, with D possibly being TRBD1 (6 bases). This CDR3 has 14 residues. Trimming took 3 bases from V and 0 from J, leaving 8 bases between them. From germline, CDR1 is MNHEY and CDR2 SMNVEV (reference sequence). CDR3 bases: TGTGCCAGCAGTTTTGACAGGACTAACTATGGCTACACCTTC. Its protein product is CASSFDRTNYGYTF.

The rearrangement uses TRBV10-3 and TRBJ1-1; TRBD1 aligns across 7 bases. Germline assignment: CDR1 ENHRY and CDR2 SYGVKD. The V gene end was trimmed by 6 bases and the J gene end by 1 base; junction bases not matched to a gene: 5. This CDR3 is built from 14 residues. In DNA form, the CDR3 reads TGTGCCATCAGGAAGACAGGGTCGAACACTGAAGCTTTCTTT. Translated: CAIRKTGSNTEAFF.